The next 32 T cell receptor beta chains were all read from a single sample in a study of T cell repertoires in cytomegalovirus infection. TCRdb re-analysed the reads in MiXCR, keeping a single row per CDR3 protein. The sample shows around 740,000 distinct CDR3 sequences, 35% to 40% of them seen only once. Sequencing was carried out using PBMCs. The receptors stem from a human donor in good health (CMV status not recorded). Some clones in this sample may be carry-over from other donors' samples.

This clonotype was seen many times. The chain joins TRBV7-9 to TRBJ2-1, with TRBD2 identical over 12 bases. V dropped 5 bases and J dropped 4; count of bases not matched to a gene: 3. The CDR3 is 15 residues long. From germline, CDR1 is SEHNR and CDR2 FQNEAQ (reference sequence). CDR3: CASSHTSGGYNEQFF. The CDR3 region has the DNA TGTGCCAGCAGCCATACTAGCGGGGGGTACAATGAGCAGTTCTTC.

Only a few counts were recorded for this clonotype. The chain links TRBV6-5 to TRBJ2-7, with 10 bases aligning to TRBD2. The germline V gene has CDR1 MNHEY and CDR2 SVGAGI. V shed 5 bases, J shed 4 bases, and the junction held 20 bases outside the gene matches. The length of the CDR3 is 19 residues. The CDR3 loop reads CASSNHRLAGLEGGYEQYF. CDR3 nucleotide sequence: TGTGCCAGCAGTAACCATCGACTAGCGGGCCTAGAGGGGGGGTACGAGCAGTACTTC.

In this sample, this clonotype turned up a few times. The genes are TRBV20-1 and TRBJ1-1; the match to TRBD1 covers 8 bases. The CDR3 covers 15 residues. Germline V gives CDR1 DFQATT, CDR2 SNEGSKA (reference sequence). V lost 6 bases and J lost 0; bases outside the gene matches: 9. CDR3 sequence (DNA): TGCAGTGCCGGGACAGGCAGGGGTATGAACACTGAAGCTTTCTTT. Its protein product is CSAGTGRGMNTEAFF.

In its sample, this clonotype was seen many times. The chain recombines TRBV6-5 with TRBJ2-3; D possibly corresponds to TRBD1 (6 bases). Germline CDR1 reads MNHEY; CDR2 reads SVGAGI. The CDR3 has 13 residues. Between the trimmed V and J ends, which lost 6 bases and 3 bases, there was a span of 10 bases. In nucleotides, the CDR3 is TGTGCCAGCAGCCGGACAGTTACAGATACGCAGTATTTT. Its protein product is CASSRTVTDTQYF.

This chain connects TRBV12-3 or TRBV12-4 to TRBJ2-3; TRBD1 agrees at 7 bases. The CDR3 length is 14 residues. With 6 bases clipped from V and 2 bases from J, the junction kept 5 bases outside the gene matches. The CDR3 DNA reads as TGTGCCAGCAGACGACAGGGTAACACAGATACGCAGTATTTT. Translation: CASRRQGNTDTQYF.

This chain's CDR3 is CASSEGTRGGYTF. The CDR3, as DNA: TGTGCCAGCAGCGAGGGGACGAGAGGTGGCTACACCTTC. The chain uses TRBV9 and TRBJ1-2; perhaps TRBD1 as D (5 bases). Germline V CDR1 and CDR2: SGDLS, YYNGEE. The CDR3 is made up of 13 amino acids. Trimming pared 3 bases from V and 7 bases from J, leaving 13 bases between.

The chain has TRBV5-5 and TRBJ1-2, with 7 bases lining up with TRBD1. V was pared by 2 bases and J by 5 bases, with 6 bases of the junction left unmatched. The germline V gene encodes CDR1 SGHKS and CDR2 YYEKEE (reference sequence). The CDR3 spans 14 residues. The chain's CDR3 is CASSLIGQAYGYTF. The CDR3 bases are TGTGCCAGCAGCTTAATTGGACAGGCGTATGGCTACACCTTC.

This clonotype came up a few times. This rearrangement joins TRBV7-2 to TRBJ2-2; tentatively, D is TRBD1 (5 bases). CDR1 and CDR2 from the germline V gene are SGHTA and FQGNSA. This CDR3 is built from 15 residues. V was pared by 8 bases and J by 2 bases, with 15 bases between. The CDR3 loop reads CASLLQGRNTGELFF. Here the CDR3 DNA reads TGTGCCAGCTTGTTGCAGGGCCGTAACACCGGGGAGCTGTTTTTT.

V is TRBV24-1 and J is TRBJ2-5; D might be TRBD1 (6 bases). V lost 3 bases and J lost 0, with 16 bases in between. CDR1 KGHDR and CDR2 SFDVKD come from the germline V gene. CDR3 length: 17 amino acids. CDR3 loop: CATSDHSGVEDQETQYF. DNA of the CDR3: TGTGCCACCAGTGATCACTCAGGGGTCGAAGACCAAGAGACCCAGTACTTC.

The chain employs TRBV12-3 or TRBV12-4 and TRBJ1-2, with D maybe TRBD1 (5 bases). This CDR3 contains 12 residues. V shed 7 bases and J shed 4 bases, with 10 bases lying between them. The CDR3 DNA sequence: TGTGCCAGCATCGAGGGACGCTATGGCTACACCTTC. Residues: CASIEGRYGYTF.

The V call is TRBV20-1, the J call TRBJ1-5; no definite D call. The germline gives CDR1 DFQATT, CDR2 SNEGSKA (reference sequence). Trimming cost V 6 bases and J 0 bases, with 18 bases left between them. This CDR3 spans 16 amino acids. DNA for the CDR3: TGCAGTGCAGAGGACCTCTGGTCGAATAGCAATCAGCCCCAGCATTTT. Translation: CSAEDLWSNSNQPQHF.

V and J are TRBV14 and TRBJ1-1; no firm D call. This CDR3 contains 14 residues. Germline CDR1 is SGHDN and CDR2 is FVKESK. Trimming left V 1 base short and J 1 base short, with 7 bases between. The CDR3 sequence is CASSQVGGNTEAFF. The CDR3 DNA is TGTGCCAGCAGCCAAGTAGGTGGGAACACTGAAGCTTTCTTT.

CDR3 in amino acids: CASSIEFGGRVSYNEQFF. CDR3 coding DNA: TGTGCCAGTAGTATAGAATTCGGCGGGAGGGTCTCCTACAATGAGCAGTTCTTC. The chain couples TRBV19 to TRBJ2-1, with 9 bases identical to TRBD2. The CDR3 loop spans 18 amino acids. V lost 0 bases, J lost 0 bases, and 6 bases stayed unmatched. Per the germline V gene, CDR1 is LNHDA and CDR2 is SQIVND (reference sequence).

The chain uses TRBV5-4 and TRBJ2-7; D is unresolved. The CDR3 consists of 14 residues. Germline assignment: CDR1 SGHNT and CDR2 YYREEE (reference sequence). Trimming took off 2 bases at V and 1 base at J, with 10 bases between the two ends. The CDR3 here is CASSLISSSYEQYF. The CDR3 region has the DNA TGTGCCAGCAGCTTAATCTCCAGTTCCTACGAGCAGTACTTC.

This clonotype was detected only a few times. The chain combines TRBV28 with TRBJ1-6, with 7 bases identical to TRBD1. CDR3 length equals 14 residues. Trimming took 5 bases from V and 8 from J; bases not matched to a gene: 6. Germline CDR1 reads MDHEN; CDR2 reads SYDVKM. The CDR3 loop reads CASSLDRDYSPLHF. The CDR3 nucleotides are TGTGCCAGCAGTCTCGACAGGGATTATTCACCCCTCCACTTT.

In nucleotides, the CDR3 is TGTGCCAGCAGTTACCTCCGGGACAGGTCTAGCGGTATGAGCAATCAGCCCCAGCATTTT. It specifies CASSYLRDRSSGMSNQPQHF. The gene calls are TRBV6-5 and TRBJ1-5; 8 positions agree with TRBD1. V was clipped by 2 bases and J by 1 base; unmatched bases: 16. The CDR3 totals 20 residues. CDR1 is MNHEY and CDR2 is SVGAGI in the germline V gene.

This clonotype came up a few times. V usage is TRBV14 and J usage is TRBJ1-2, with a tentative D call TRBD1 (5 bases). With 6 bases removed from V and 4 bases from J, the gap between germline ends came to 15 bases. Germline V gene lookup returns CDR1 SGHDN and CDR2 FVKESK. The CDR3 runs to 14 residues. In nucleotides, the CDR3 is TGTGCCAGCAGGAGGTATGAGGGGAGCTATGGCTACACCTTC. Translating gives CASRRYEGSYGYTF.

CDR3 in amino acids: CASMGPDEKLFF. The CDR3 DNA reads TGTGCCAGCATGGGCCCTGATGAAAAACTGTTTTTT. This chain connects TRBV14 to TRBJ1-4; D is unclear. The V end was cut by 7 bases, the J end by 6 bases, with 9 bases between. The CDR3 extends over 12 amino acids. Germline values: CDR1 SGHDN, CDR2 FVKESK.

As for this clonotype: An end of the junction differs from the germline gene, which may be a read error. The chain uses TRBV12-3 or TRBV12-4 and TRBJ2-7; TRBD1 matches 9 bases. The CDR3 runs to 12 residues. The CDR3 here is CASSTTGGERYF. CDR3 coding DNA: TGTGCCAGCAGTACCACAGGGGGCGAGCGGTACTTC.

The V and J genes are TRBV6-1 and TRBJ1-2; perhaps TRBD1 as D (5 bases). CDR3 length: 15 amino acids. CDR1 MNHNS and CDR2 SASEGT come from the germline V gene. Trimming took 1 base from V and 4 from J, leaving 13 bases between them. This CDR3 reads CASSEGPGGFYGYTF. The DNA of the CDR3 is TGTGCCAGCAGTGAAGGGCCGGGGGGGTTCTATGGCTACACCTTC.

CDR3 region: CASTPGTGTYEQYF. CDR3 bases: TGCGCCAGCACCCCGGGGACAGGGACCTACGAGCAGTACTTC. This chain uses TRBV5-1 with TRBJ2-7, with 9 bases lining up with TRBD1. This CDR3 has 14 residues. V trimming: 6 bases; J trimming: 2 bases; junction bases outside the gene matches: 6. Germline values: CDR1 SGHRS, CDR2 YFSETQ.

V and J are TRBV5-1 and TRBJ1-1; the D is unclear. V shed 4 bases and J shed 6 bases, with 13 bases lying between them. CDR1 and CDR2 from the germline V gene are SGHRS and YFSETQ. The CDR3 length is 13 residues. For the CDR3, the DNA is TGCGCCAGCAGCCGGGATGGGCGACCTGAAGCTTTCTTT. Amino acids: CASSRDGRPEAFF.

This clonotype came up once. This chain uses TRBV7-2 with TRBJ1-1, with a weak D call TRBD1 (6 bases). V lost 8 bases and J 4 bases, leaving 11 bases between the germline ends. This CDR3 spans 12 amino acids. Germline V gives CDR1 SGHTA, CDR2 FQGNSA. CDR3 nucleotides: TGTGCCAGCGGAGGGGGTTCCACTGAAGCTTTCTTT. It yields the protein CASGGGSTEAFF.

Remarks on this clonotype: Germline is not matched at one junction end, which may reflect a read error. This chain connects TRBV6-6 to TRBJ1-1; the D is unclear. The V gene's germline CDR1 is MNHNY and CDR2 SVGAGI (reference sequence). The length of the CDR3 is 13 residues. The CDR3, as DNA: TGTGCCAGCGGTACAACGGTGAACACTGTAGCTTTCTTT. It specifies CASGTTVNTVAFF.

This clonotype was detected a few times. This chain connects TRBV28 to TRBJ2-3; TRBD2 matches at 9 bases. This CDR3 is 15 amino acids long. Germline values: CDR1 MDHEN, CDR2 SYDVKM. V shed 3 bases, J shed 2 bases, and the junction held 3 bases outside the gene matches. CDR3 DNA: TGTGCCAGCAGTTTGCGGGAGGGCCCCACAGATACGCAGTATTTT. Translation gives CASSLREGPTDTQYF.

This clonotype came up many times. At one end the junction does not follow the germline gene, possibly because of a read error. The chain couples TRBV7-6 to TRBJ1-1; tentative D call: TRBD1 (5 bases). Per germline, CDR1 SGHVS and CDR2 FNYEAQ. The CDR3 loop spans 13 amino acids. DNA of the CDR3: TGTGCCAGCAGCTTAGACATTGGGGACTCCCAGGAGTTT. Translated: CASSLDIGDSQEF.

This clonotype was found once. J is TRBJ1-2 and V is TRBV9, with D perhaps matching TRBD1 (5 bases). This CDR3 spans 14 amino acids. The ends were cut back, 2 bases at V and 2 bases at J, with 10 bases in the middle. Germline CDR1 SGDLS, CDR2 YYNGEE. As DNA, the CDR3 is TGTGCCAGCAGCGTCGACCAGGGAAACTATGGCTACACCTTC. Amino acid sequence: CASSVDQGNYGYTF.

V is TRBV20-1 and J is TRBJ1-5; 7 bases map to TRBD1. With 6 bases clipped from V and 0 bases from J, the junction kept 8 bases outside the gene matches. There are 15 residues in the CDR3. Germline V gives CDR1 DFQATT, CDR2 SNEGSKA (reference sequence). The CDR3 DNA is TGCAGTGCACCAACAGGGGCTTATAGCAATCAGCCCCAGCATTTT. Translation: CSAPTGAYSNQPQHF.

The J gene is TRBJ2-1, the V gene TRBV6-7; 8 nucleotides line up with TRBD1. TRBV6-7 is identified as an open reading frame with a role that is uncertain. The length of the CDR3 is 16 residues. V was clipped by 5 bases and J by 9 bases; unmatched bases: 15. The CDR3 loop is CASSIFGTGVFGEQFF. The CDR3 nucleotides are TGTGCCAGCAGTATTTTCGGGACAGGCGTATTTGGTGAGCAGTTCTTC.

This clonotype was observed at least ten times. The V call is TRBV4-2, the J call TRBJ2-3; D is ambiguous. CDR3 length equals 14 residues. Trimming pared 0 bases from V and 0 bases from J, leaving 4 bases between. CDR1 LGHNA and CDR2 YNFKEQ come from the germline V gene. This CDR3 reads CASSQELSTDTQYF. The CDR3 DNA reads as TGTGCCAGCAGCCAAGAGCTTAGCACAGATACGCAGTATTTT.

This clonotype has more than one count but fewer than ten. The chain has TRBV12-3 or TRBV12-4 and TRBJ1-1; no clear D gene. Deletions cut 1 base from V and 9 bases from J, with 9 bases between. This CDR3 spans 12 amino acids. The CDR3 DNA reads TGTGCCAGCAGTTTAGTGGTAGCCCAAGCTTTCTTT. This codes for CASSLVVAQAFF.

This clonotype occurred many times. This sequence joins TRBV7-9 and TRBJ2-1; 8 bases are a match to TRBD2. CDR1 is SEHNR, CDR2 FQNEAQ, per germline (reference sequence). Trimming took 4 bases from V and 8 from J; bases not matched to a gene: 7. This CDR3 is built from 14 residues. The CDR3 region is CASSSRTSSYEQFF. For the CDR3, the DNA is TGTGCCAGCAGCTCACGGACTAGCAGCTATGAGCAGTTCTTC.